The entry below describes one T cell receptor beta chain. Clones were sequenced by immunoSEQ multiplex PCR, and TCRdb holds only the in-frame ones, with some missing. The sample contains 50,000 to 65,000 clones, 80% to 90% of which appear only once. This sample stems from a study of blood T cell repertoires in COVID-19. Overall study context: Italy, Spain and the United States were the sources of the convalescent and acute COVID-19 samples. The cDNA or gDNA used as material had been derived from T cells, B-cell-depleted T cells, or PBMCs.

Looked up from germline, CDR1 is MRHNA and CDR2 is SNTAGT. The length of the CDR3 is 13 residues. V lost 3 bases and J 11 bases, leaving 16 bases between the germline ends. This clonotype was obtained from a man aged 55 to 70 with acute or convalescent COVID-19. The sequencing input was peripheral blood. This chain links TRBV6-4 with TRBJ1-1; D possibly corresponds to TRBD1 (6 bases). The CDR3 sequence is CASSERPTGRAFF. CDR3 coding DNA: TGTGCCAGCAGTGAACGCCCCACAGGGCGGGCTTTCTTT.